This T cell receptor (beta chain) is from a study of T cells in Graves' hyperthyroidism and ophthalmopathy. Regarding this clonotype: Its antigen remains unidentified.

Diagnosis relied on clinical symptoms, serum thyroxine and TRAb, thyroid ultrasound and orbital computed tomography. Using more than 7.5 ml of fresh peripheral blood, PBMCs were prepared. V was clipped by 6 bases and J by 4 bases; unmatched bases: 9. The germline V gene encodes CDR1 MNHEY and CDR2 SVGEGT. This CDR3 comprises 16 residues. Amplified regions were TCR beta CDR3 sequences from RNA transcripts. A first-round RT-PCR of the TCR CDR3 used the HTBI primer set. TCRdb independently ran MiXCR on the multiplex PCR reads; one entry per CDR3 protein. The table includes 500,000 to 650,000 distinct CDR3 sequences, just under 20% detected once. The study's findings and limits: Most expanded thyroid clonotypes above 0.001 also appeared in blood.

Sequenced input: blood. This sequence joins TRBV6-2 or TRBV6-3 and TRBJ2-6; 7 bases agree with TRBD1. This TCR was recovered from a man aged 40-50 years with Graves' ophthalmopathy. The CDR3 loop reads CASRRLDRAGANVLTF. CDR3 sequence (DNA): TGTGCCAGCAGGCGCCTTGACAGGGCCGGGGCCAACGTCCTGACTTTC.